These 6 T cell receptor beta chains were all obtained from the same sample, sequenced in a study of a mutant IDH1 vaccine in newly diagnosed glioma. As to time point: week 11, during vaccination. Each dose of the vaccine consisted of 300 ug of mutant IDH1 20-mer peptide, with topical imiquimod. Sequenced by immunoSEQ multiplex PCR; TCRdb stores in-frame clones only, minus some. The data show 50,000 to 60,000 clones, around 90% seen once. These TCRs' antigens remain unknown. The sequences come from PBMCs, collected from a glioma patient whose treatment included an IDH1 peptide vaccine. These receptors came from a man between 45 and 60 years old with glioma.

CDR3 sequence reads: CASSFQGAGPTF. CDR3 DNA sequence: TGTGCCAGCAGCTTCCAGGGGGCTGGACCGACCTTC. The rearrangement joins TRBV7-8 to TRBJ1-2; 8 positions agree with TRBD1. The V segment lost 3 bases and the J segment 14 bases; nucleotides outside the gene matches: 8. The germline gives CDR1 SGHVS, CDR2 FQNEAQ. The CDR3 covers 12 residues. Looking up the rest from reference TRBV7-8 and TRBJ1-2 gives the full variable domain: GAGVSQSPRYKVAKRGQDVALRCDPISGHVSLFWYQQALGQGPEFLTYFQNEAQLDKSGLPSDRFFAERPEGSVSTLKIQRTQQEDSAVYLCASSFQGAGPTFGSGTRLTVV.

This clone came up once. The chain carries TRBV7-8 and TRBJ1-6; possible D gene TRBD1, 6 bases. CDR1 is SGHVS, CDR2 FQNEAQ, per germline. The CDR3 consists of 16 residues. With 1 base removed from V and 9 bases from J, the gap between germline ends came to 16 bases. CDR3 sequence: CASSLDGVRGGSPLHF. The CDR3 DNA sequence: TGTGCCAGCAGCTTAGATGGGGTCAGGGGCGGTTCACCCCTCCACTTT.

The chain uses TRBV28 and TRBJ1-6, with D possibly TRBD1 on 6 matching bases. Germline loops: CDR1 MDHEN, CDR2 SYDVKM. Trimming cost V 5 bases and J 7 bases, with 24 bases left between them. The CDR3 extends over 18 amino acids. The CDR3 here is CASSQGQGFVGGNSPLHF. CDR3 sequence (DNA): TGTGCCAGCAGTCAGGGGCAGGGATTCGTAGGAGGGAATTCACCCCTCCACTTT.

The V call is TRBV5-1, the J call TRBJ2-5, with 7 bases fitting TRBD1. Trimming cost V 4 bases and J 3 bases; bases outside gene matches: 9. The germline CDR1 and CDR2 sequences are SGHRS and YFSETQ. The CDR3 extends over 15 amino acids. CDR3 residues: CASSTRTGDKETQYF. The CDR3 region has the DNA TGCGCCAGCAGCACCCGGACAGGCGACAAAGAGACCCAGTACTTC.

In nucleotides, the CDR3 is TGTGCCAGCAGTTACGGACACCCCCAAGAGACCCAGTACTTC. Amino acid sequence: CASSYGHPQETQYF. This sequence joins TRBV9 and TRBJ2-5, with D perhaps matching TRBD1 (5 bases). This CDR3 has 14 residues. Trimming stripped 5 bases from V and 1 base from J, with 12 bases between. Germline V lookup: CDR1 SGDLS, CDR2 YYNGEE.

The chain is built from TRBV7-2 and TRBJ2-2; the D is unclear. The V and J ends lost 2 bases and 0 bases respectively, with 7 bases between them. Germline V lookup: CDR1 SGHTA, CDR2 FQGNSA. The CDR3 covers 15 residues. The CDR3 nucleotides are TGTGCCAGCAGCTTACGAGGACCGAACACCGGGGAGCTGTTTTTT. This encodes CASSLRGPNTGELFF.